The next 16 T cell receptor beta chains were all read from a single sample in a study of T cell clonality in common variable immunodeficiency. The repertoire was sequenced with immunoSEQ multiplex PCR; TCRdb's copy has only in-frame clones and lacks some. The record shows some 52,000 clones for this sample, with no singletons present. The sequenced sample was peripheral blood mononuclear cells. These receptors originate from a person aged 18 to 70 in good health.

This clone has at least ten counts. The CDR3 end is not reached by the read, which stops 3 residues before it; the germline J gene fills it in. V usage is TRBV30 and J usage is TRBJ2-7, with a weak D call TRBD2 (6 bases). This CDR3 has 13 residues. Germline CDR1 reads GTSNPN; CDR2 reads SVGIG (reference sequence). Deletions cut 3 bases from V and 6 bases from J, with 15 bases between. The sequenced CDR3 bases are TGTGCCTGGAGGGGGACTTTTGGATCCGAG. This translates into CAWRGTFGSE. The entire CDR3 is CAWRGTFGSEQYF.

This clone was detected many times. The DNA ends 3 residues before the CDR3 does, and the rest of the CDR3 is filled in from the germline J gene. This sequence joins TRBV2 and TRBJ2-1, with 8 bases that match TRBD1. This CDR3 is built from 14 residues. J was trimmed by 0 bases and V by 8 bases; bases with no gene match: 3. The germline V gene has CDR1 SNHLY and CDR2 FYNNEI. This CDR3 reads CASQGAVSYNEQFF. The sequenced part of the CDR3 DNA is TGTGCCAGCCAGGGGGCAGTCTCCTACAATGAG.

This clone was picked up many times. The sequence runs out 3 residues before the end of the CDR3; the remainder is reconstructed from the germline J gene. The J gene is TRBJ2-2, the V gene TRBV2; TRBD1 matches 8 bases. With V trimmed by 7 bases and J by 6 bases, 10 bases remained unmatched. Germline V gene lookup returns CDR1 SNHLY and CDR2 FYNNEI. The CDR3 has 15 amino acids. CDR3 bases read: TGTGCCAGCAACCTTGACAGGGGCGCCCCCGGGGAG. Protein product: CASNLDRGAPGE. The CDR3 reads in full as CASNLDRGAPGELFF. The full variable domain, completed using reference TRBV2 and TRBJ2-2, is EPEVTQTPSHQVTQMGQEVILRCVPISNHLYFYWYRQILGQKVEFLVSFYNNEISEKSEIFDDQFSVERPDGSNFTLKIRSTKLEDSAMYFCASNLDRGAPGELFFGEGSRLTVL.

A remark on this clone: The read ends 3 residues before the CDR3 terminus; that terminus is restored from the germline J gene. The chain has TRBV20-1 and TRBJ2-1, with TRBD2 matching 7 bases. Germline CDR1 reads DFQATT; CDR2 reads SNEGSKA (reference sequence). The junction had 9 bases not matched to a gene; V was cut back by 4 bases and J by 0 bases. The CDR3 is 16 residues long. The CDR3 DNA, read in part, is TGCAGTGCTACAACCGGGCGGGGGAGCTCCTACAATGAG. This gives the protein CSATTGRGSSYNE. The entire CDR3 protein reads CSATTGRGSSYNEQFF.

This clone was seen repeatedly, ten times or more. Read coverage stops 3 residues before the CDR3 terminus; the germline J gene supplies the remainder. The chain employs TRBV6-1 and TRBJ2-1, with D uncertain. This CDR3 spans 13 amino acids. V lost 4 bases and J 2 bases, leaving 6 bases between the germline ends. From germline, CDR1 is MNHNS and CDR2 SASEGT. The chain's CDR3 is CASSGYTYNEQFF. The part of the CDR3 DNA that was read is TGTGCCAGCAGTGGGTACACCTACAATGAG.

Many counts were recorded for this clone. Partial CDR3 DNA: TGCGCCAGCAGCTTGGTGACTAGCGGTCACAATGAG. As protein: CASSLVTSGHNE. The whole CDR3 region reads CASSLVTSGHNEQFF. The chain recombines TRBV5-1 with TRBJ2-1; 9 nucleotides align to TRBD2. The read comes to an end 3 residues before the CDR3 does, leaving the germline J gene to fill in the end. Germline V gives CDR1 SGHRS, CDR2 YFSETQ. The CDR3 totals 15 residues. V lost 0 bases and J lost 5; bases outside the gene matches: 3.

This clone was picked up many times. The observed sequence ends 3 residues before the CDR3 terminus, with the missing tail filled in from the germline J gene. V usage is TRBV6-4 and J usage is TRBJ2-1; 11 bases agree with TRBD1. V dropped 2 bases and J dropped 6; count of bases not matched to a gene: 0. Germline-derived CDR1 and CDR2 are MRHNA and SNTAGT. The CDR3 is made up of 14 amino acids. The CDR3 reads CASSDGTGGNEQFF. The DNA read from the CDR3 is TGTGCCAGCAGTGACGGGACAGGGGGCAATGAG.

There are many counts of this clone. The read gets to within 3 residues of the CDR3 end, and the germline J gene fills in the rest. J is TRBJ1-1 and V is TRBV20-1; a weak D match, TRBD1 (5 bases). CDR3 length equals 16 residues. V was shortened by 0 bases and J by 1 base, with 15 bases between the two germline ends. Germline V CDR1 and CDR2: DFQATT, SNEGSKA (reference sequence). CDR3 in amino acids: CSARDWTRFTNTEAFF. Incomplete CDR3 DNA: TGCAGTGCTAGAGACTGGACAAGATTCACGAACACTGAA.

This clone was observed at least ten times. The read stops 3 residues short of the end of the CDR3; the missing end is completed from the germline J gene. The V and J genes are TRBV7-6 and TRBJ2-1, with TRBD1 matching 11 bases. J was trimmed by 5 bases and V by 5 bases; bases with no gene match: 5. This CDR3 region has 15 residues. Germline values: CDR1 SGHVS, CDR2 FNYEAQ. CDR3 DNA (partial): TGTGCCAGCAGCCCCGGACAGGGGGCGGACAATGAG. This codes for CASSPGQGADNE. From start to end, the CDR3 is CASSPGQGADNEQFF. The full variable domain, rest sourced from reference TRBV7-6 and TRBJ2-1, is GAGVSQSPRYKVTKRGQDVALRCDPISGHVSLYWYRQALGQGPEFLTYFNYEAQQDKSGLPNDRFSAERPEGSISTLTIQRTEQRDSAMYRCASSPGQGADNEQFFGPGTRLTVL.

This clone was recorded at least ten times. Sequencing ends 3 residues short of the CDR3 end; the germline J gene provides the rest. The chain couples TRBV5-1 to TRBJ2-3; D call uncertain. The CDR3 length is 15 residues. V lost 3 bases and J lost 2, with 13 bases in between. Germline CDR1 is SGHRS and CDR2 is YFSETQ. CDR3 bases read: TGCGCCAGCAGCTCACTGTCAGCGAACACAGATACG. Translating gives CASSSLSANTDT. The whole CDR3 sequence is CASSSLSANTDTQYF.

Worth noting for this clone: The read terminates 3 residues ahead of where the CDR3 ends, so the germline J gene completes it. This chain joins TRBV30 and TRBJ2-4, with D unclear. The CDR3 has 13 residues. CDR1 is GTSNPN and CDR2 is SVGIG in the germline V gene (reference sequence). CDR3 region: CAWMESTNYGQYF. The CDR3 DNA, read in part, is TGTGCCTGGATGGAAAGCACTAACTATGGT.

This clone was picked up many times. Read data end 3 residues before the CDR3 end; the end is taken from the germline J gene. The V call is TRBV6-1, the J call TRBJ2-7; 8 bases align to TRBD2. The CDR3 is 15 residues long. J was trimmed by 1 base and V by 2 bases; bases with no gene match: 4. Germline CDR1 and CDR2: MNHNS and SASEGT. CDR3 loop: CASSEISGTSYEQYF. Partial CDR3 DNA: TGTGCCAGCAGTGAAATTAGCGGGACGTCCTACGAG.

This clone was seen repeatedly, ten times or more. The read terminates 3 residues before the CDR3 end, so the remaining end is supplied by the germline J gene. J is TRBJ1-2 and V is TRBV19; 10 bases align to TRBD1. J gave up 5 bases and V 6 bases, and 6 bases lay outside the gene matches. The germline V gene has CDR1 LNHDA and CDR2 SQIVND (reference sequence). The CDR3 contains 14 residues. The CDR3 bases that were read are TGTGCCAGTAGGGGACAGGGGTCAAAATATGGC. The encoded protein is CASRGQGSKYG. The full CDR3 protein reads CASRGQGSKYGYTF.

This clone was observed at least ten times. Read sequence stops 3 residues before the CDR3 end, and the germline J gene provides the missing end. The genes are TRBV5-1 and TRBJ2-3; 8 bases are a match to TRBD2. The CDR3 totals 16 residues. The V and J ends lost 0 bases and 6 bases, in that order; junction bases with no gene match: 9. The V gene's germline CDR1 is SGHRS and CDR2 YFSETQ. CDR3 loop: CASSLGVSGIGDTQYF. The DNA read from the CDR3 is TGCGCCAGCAGCTTGGGGGTTAGCGGGATAGGCGATACG.

This clone was found many times. The DNA ends 3 residues before the CDR3 does, and the rest of the CDR3 is filled in from the germline J gene. V gene TRBV12-3 or TRBV12-4 combines with J gene TRBJ1-1; D remains unclear. Trimming removed 6 bases at V and 1 base at J, with 9 bases between. There are 13 residues in the CDR3. CDR3 residues: CASRSTSNTEAFF. The CDR3 DNA, read in part, is TGTGCCAGCAGGTCGACATCGAACACTGAA.

This clone is termed large. The read ends 3 residues shy of where the CDR3 ends; the end is completed using the germline J gene. V is TRBV5-1 and J is TRBJ2-4; the D is unclear. V lost 4 bases and J lost 0, with 17 bases in between. This CDR3 has 17 amino acids. Germline V lookup: CDR1 SGHRS, CDR2 YFSETQ. The CDR3: CASSLTGPNLAKNIQYF. The part of the CDR3 DNA that was read is TGCGCCAGCAGCCTAACTGGTCCCAACCTAGCCAAAAACATT.